Described below is a single TCR beta chain sequence and its context. This clone was seen a handful of times. Its target antigen remains unknown. Base qualities are not provided; no much larger clone lies one nucleotide away. TCRbeta CDR3 regions were amplified from genomic DNA using the immunoSEQ Assay, a bias-controlled multiplex PCR. Regarding the original processing steps: Within the assay, amplification of reference gene primers was used to estimate how many nucleated cells each sample contained. To quantify the absolute abundance of each unique TCRbeta CDR3 rearrangement, sequence reads were collapsed and filtered. For each sample, productive Simpson clonality was calculated by taking the square root of Simpson's diversity index across productive rearrangements. This immuneACCESS table, as held by TCRdb, lists in-frame sequences with V and J called but not all clones. Of the missing ones, under half trace to an unresolved V gene in checked studies; the others have no known cause. The DNA gave D and trimming, while V, J and clone size come from that table. This sample lists approximately 40,000 clones; around 92% were detected once. The ten largest clones take up approximately 6% of the sample.

These data belong to a study of blood T cell repertoires in COVID-19 (dated by TCRdb to the early 2020s). For the wider study: Samples covering the acute and convalescent phases of COVID-19 were provided by collaborators in the United States, Italy and Spain. The sample metadata nearly always contained a de-identified subject ID, COVID-19 status, age in years and sex. The repertoires were released in a freely available public database intended as a resource for research on the immune response to SARS-CoV-2. The material from the prospective study consisted of cDNA or gDNA derived from T cells, B-cell-depleted T cells, or PBMCs. The samples were drawn from the first 160 participants of the ongoing ImmuneRACE study and from about 1,200 subjects provided by 6 global collaborators. Where available, HLA class I and class II types were taken from metadata supplied by the sample provider and were not determined by assay-based typing. Subjects who had been exposed to COVID-19, were actively infected with it, or had recovered from it provided the deeply sampled blood TCRbeta repertoires that made up the dataset.

Deletion took 6 bases off V and 6 bases off J, with a span of 12 bases between the germline ends. The germline V gene encodes CDR1 WSHSY and CDR2 SAAADI. CDR3 length: 13 amino acids, cysteine to phenylalanine. Only the CDR3 region is kept as DNA, spanning 39 bases read in frame from base 1. Collaborating institutions collected whole blood in K2EDTA tubes following their own protocols. For TCRbeta analysis, collaborator samples were shipped as frozen whole blood, as isolated PBMCs, or as DNA extracted from either sample type. The research as a whole found: Clinical and demographic metadata were provided uncurated, with the amount varying by source and participant.

The source is a woman older than 75 with acute or convalescent COVID-19. Input material: peripheral blood. The rearranged segments are TRBV10-2 and TRBJ1-5; TRBD1 is a possible D gene, resting on 5 matching bases. The CDR3 protein is CASRAGYAQPQHF. The sequence in DNA is TGCGCCAGCAGAGCAGGGTATGCTCAGCCCCAGCATTTT.